This TCR beta chain was recovered during a study of T cell clusters in autoimmune cytopenias (dated by TCRdb to between 2018 and 2020). Study-level background: Per sample, TRB sequencing gave a median depth of about 49,000 reads and a median of 2,350 distinct TRB clonotypes. TRB and IGH repertoires from peripheral blood were sequenced in autoimmune cytopenia patients at active disease and during treatment follow-up, with healthy, CLL and autoimmune hepatitis controls included alongside. The study aimed to test whether autoimmune cytopenia patients carry a disease-specific immune repertoire signature usable as a blood-based biomarker. General conclusions and limits of the study: The T cell clusters were defined in silico only, and their functional role remained to be validated experimentally. Compared with active autoimmune hepatitis patients, healthy donors had almost three times as many exclusive TRB clusters, a finding consistent with an autoimmunity-wide signature. The GLIPH analysis suggested a lack of physiological T cell clusters in primary autoimmune cytopenia patients, since around 56 clusters were exclusive to healthy donors whereas about 17 were exclusive to patients. In the comparison of secondary cytopenia with CLL, the cluster-lack signature was not observed, apparently because the dominant lymphoma-associated repertoire masked the signature. Shifts in the TRB repertoire, including less even repertoires in secondary cytopenia and CLL, were mostly a reflection of lymphoma bias and not of autoimmunity.

For each sample, TRB amplification used about 250 ng of peripheral blood genomic DNA, equal to 40,000 or so genome equivalents. Multiplex PCR with a touch-down protocol amplified TRB rearrangements, with the TRB-A and TRB-B primer pools combined in a single tube. Illumina adapters and sample indices were added to the amplicons through two consecutive PCR reactions performed with Phusion HS II polymerase. The amplicons were gel-purified using the NucleoSpin Gel and PCR Clean-up kit, after which quantification was performed by Qubit and quality was checked on an Agilent 2100 Bioanalyzer. Sequencing of the libraries was performed on an Illumina MiSeq with 600-cycle, single-indexed, paired-end runs. The authors' pipeline ran thus. MiXCR version 2.1.12, together with the default MiXCR reference library, was used to align and assemble the TRB reads. A clone was defined by each unique CDR3 nucleotide sequence, and analysis was restricted to productive sequences with at least two reads. Alpha-parameterized diversity profiles (alpha 0 to 5), including the Shannon (alpha 1) and Simpson (alpha 2) indices, were computed with an R script to assess repertoire diversity. The tcR package was used to compute combinatorial TRB VJ usage, and cohorts were compared on this usage by principal component analysis with ade4. GLIPH was used to cluster TCRbeta CDR3s in pairs of cohorts matched for age and read depth, and a Wilcoxon test was used to compare cluster frequencies. Each CDR3 protein sequence appears as one entry after TCRdb reprocessed the reads, and no DNA is included. V and J calls and clone size were set by TCRdb, not the authors. The sample's records list several thousand distinct CDR3 sequences. The ten largest account for 5% to 6.5% of the sample.

Sequences DFQATT (CDR1) and SNEGSKA (CDR2) are obtained from the germline V gene (reference sequence). The CDR3 runs 16 residues from the cysteine to the phenylalanine. No DNA sequence is on record. With respect to this clonotype: The clone's antigen remains unknown.

What was sequenced was peripheral blood. The V gene is TRBV20-1 and the J gene is TRBJ1-5; absent DNA, TCRdb's TRBD1 call cannot be checked. This clonotype originated in a human donor with an autoimmune cytopenia or autoimmune hepatitis (not recorded which). CDR3 loop: CSAGWGQGVLGQPQHF.